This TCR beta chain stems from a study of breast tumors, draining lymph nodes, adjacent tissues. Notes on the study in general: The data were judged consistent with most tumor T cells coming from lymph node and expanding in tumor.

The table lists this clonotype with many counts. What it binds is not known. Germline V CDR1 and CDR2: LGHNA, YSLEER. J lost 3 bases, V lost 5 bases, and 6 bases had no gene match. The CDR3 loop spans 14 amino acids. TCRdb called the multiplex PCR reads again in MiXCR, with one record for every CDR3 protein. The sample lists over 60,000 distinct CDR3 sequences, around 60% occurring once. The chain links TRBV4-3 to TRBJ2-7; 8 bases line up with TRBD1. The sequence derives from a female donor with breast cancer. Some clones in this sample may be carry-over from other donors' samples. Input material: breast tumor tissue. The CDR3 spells CASSFGQGGYEQYF. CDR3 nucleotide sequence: TGCGCCAGCAGCTTTGGACAGGGTGGCTACGAGCAGTACTTC.